These 5 T cell receptor beta chains share one sample of origin, sequenced in a study of shared clonotypes between healthy human individuals (dated by TCRdb to about 2020). The library was prepared using the immunoSEQ multiplex PCR assay. The table comes from immuneACCESS by way of TCRdb, which keeps in-frame sequences with V and J called. Part of the clones is missing from these tables; in studies checked, under half for an unresolved V gene and the rest for unknown reasons. Here the sample has roughly 490,000 clones; around three quarters occur a single time. The ten largest clones represent about 12% of the sample. Material: PBMCs. These receptors were collected from a woman aged 40 to 50 in good health. Some clones in this sample may be carry-over from other donors' samples.

The chain links TRBV5-1 to TRBJ2-5, with 10 bases matching TRBD2. The J segment lost 5 bases and the V segment lost 3 bases, leaving 10 bases of the junction unmatched. This CDR3 contains 16 residues. Germline CDR1 is SGHRS and CDR2 is YFSETQ. The DNA of the CDR3 is TGCGCCAGCAGCTCGGAGGTAGCGGGAGGCCGCGAGACCCAGTACTTC. Amino acid sequence: CASSSEVAGGRETQYF.

CDR3 loop: CASSLGVGVAFF. CDR3 DNA: TGTGCCAGCAGCTTAGGCGTCGGGGTCGCTTTCTTT. The rearrangement uses TRBV7-2 and TRBJ1-1; D is ambiguous. V was shortened by 1 base and J by 11 bases, with 11 bases between the two germline ends. The V gene's germline CDR1 is SGHTA and CDR2 FQGNSA. This CDR3 is 12 amino acids long. Drawing the rest from reference TRBV7-2 and TRBJ1-1, the complete variable domain is GAGVSQSPSNKVTEKGKDVELRCDPISGHTALYWYRQSLGQGLEFLIYFQGNSAPDKSGLPSDRFSAERTGGSVSTLTIQRTQQEDSAVYLCASSLGVGVAFFGQGTRLTVV.

The V and J genes are TRBV6-1 and TRBJ2-3; TRBD2 matches 7 bases. The CDR3 contains 15 residues. Germline assignment: CDR1 MNHNS and CDR2 SASEGT. Trimming at V came to 2 bases and at J to 6 bases, leaving 8 bases not matched to a gene. CDR3 loop: CASSESASGPDTQYF. CDR3 nucleotides: TGTGCCAGCAGTGAATCGGCTAGCGGCCCGGATACGCAGTATTTT.

The chain is built from TRBV11-2 and TRBJ2-3, with 14 bases identical to TRBD2. The CDR3 is made up of 17 amino acids. V was clipped by 4 bases and J by 6 bases; unmatched bases: 9. Germline V gives CDR1 SGHAT, CDR2 FQNNGV. CDR3 sequence (DNA): TGTGCCAGCAGCTCCTTGGGACTAGCGGGAGTATGGGATACGCAGTATTTT. Amino acids: CASSSLGLAGVWDTQYF.

The chain carries TRBV29-1 and TRBJ1-2; weak D call: TRBD1 (6 bases). CDR3 length: 12 residues. Germline CDR1 is SQVTM and CDR2 is ANQGSEA. V was trimmed by 4 bases and J by 1 base, leaving 7 bases between them. The CDR3 here is CSVGQVNYGYTF. As DNA, the CDR3 is TGCAGCGTTGGACAGGTTAACTATGGCTACACCTTC. Variable domain in full (rest from reference TRBV29-1 and TRBJ1-2): SAVISQKPSRDICQRGTSLTIQCQVDSQVTMMFWYRQQPGQSLTLIATANQGSEATYESGFVIDKFPISRPNLTFSTLTVSNMSPEDSSIYLCSVGQVNYGYTFGSGTRLTVV.